These 27 T cell receptor beta chains originate from one sample sequenced in a study of read filtering for tumor transcriptome and immune sequencing. From approximately 430 ng of RNA, a library with molecular barcoded alpha/delta and beta/gamma adaptors was made. TCRdb fed the reads into MiXCR, producing one record per CDR3 protein. The profile shows some 43,000 distinct CDR3 sequences, over 10% of them singletons. Sequencing was done on a sample of a population of CD138-negative cells sorted from bone marrow. All receptors derive from a donor at least 40 years old with multiple myeloma.

This clonotype was seen repeatedly, ten times or more. This may arise from a read error, as a much more abundant clone is one base away. The chain joins TRBV7-2 to TRBJ2-1, with TRBD2 identical over 7 bases. The CDR3 has 15 amino acids. Germline lookup yields CDR1 SGHTA and CDR2 FQGNSA. CDR3 DNA sequence: TGTGCCAGCAGCTTAGTCTCACTAGCGAACAAGGAGCAGTTCTTC. It encodes CASSLVSLANKEQFF.

At least ten counts were recorded for this clonotype. The chain is built from TRBV5-5 and TRBJ2-3; TRBD2 agrees at 9 bases. The CDR3 loop spans 16 amino acids. V lost 4 bases and J lost 4; bases outside the gene matches: 10. Per the germline V gene, CDR1 is SGHKS and CDR2 is YYEKEE (reference sequence). The CDR3 reads CASSPGAGGPADTQYF. The CDR3 DNA reads TGTGCCAGCAGCCCGGGGGCGGGAGGGCCCGCAGATACGCAGTATTTT.

On this clonotype: This may arise from a read error, as a much more abundant clone is one base away. The chain links TRBV20-1 to TRBJ2-5, with 9 bases aligning to TRBD2. The CDR3 is 15 residues long. The J segment lost 4 bases and the V segment lost 6 bases, leaving 12 bases of the junction unmatched. CDR1 DFQATT and CDR2 SNEGSKA come from the germline V gene (reference sequence). The chain's CDR3 is CSATGPAGGGETQYF. The CDR3 nucleotides are TGCAGTGCAACCGGACCAGCGGGAGGAGGAGAGACCCAGTACTTC.

This clonotype has more than one count but fewer than ten. A much larger clone differs from this one at a single base, so this may be a read error. The CDR3 nucleotides read TGTGCCAGCAGCTTGAAGAGCACTGGGGCCAACGTCCTGACTTTC. Translation gives CASSLKSTGANVLTF. The chain is built from TRBV5-6 and TRBJ2-6; D remains ambiguous. The CDR3 runs 15 residues. The germline V and J ends were trimmed by 1 base and 2 bases, with 7 bases remaining between them. The germline gives CDR1 SGHDT, CDR2 YYEEEE.

This clonotype was detected a few times. The genes are TRBV28 and TRBJ2-1, with no clear D. Germline V CDR1 and CDR2: MDHEN, SYDVKM. The CDR3 runs to 11 residues. Trimming left V 2 bases short and J 10 bases short, with 6 bases between. The CDR3 region is CASSLEREQFF. In DNA form, the CDR3 reads TGTGCCAGCAGTTTAGAGAGAGAGCAGTTCTTC.

This clonotype was observed at least ten times. The chain links TRBV28 to TRBJ2-7; D gene unclear. V gave up 5 bases and J gave up 3 bases, with 8 bases separating them. Per germline, CDR1 MDHEN and CDR2 SYDVKM. The CDR3 runs to 12 residues. The CDR3 reads CASSPGDYEQYF. Here the CDR3 DNA reads TGTGCCAGCAGTCCTGGGGACTACGAGCAGTACTTC. The whole variable domain, remainder taken from reference TRBV28 and TRBJ2-7, is DVKVTQSSRYLVKRTGEKVFLECVQDMDHENMFWYRQDPGLGLRLIYFSYDVKMKEKGDIPEGYSVSREKKERFSLILESASTNQTSMYLCASSPGDYEQYFGPGTRLTVT.

This clonotype was found many times. This chain links TRBV28 with TRBJ1-2; D might be TRBD1 (6 bases). Germline loops: CDR1 MDHEN, CDR2 SYDVKM. V lost 5 bases, J lost 8 bases, and 18 bases lay in between. The length of the CDR3 is 14 residues. CDR3 sequence reads: CASSPRGRWYGYTF. The DNA for the CDR3 is TGTGCCAGCAGTCCCAGGGGACGATGGTACGGCTACACCTTC.

This clonotype was seen many times. The rearrangement uses TRBV19 and TRBJ2-2; 7 nucleotides agree with TRBD2. The J segment lost 4 bases and the V segment lost 6 bases, leaving 14 bases of the junction unmatched. The CDR3 loop spans 17 amino acids. The V gene's germline CDR1 is LNHDA and CDR2 SQIVND (reference sequence). The CDR3 region is CASRSSGEFPVTGELFF. CDR3 sequence (DNA): TGTGCCAGTAGATCCAGCGGGGAGTTTCCTGTCACCGGGGAGCTGTTTTTT.

This clonotype was recorded many times. The chain has TRBV20-1 and TRBJ2-1; D is perhaps TRBD1 (6 bases). The CDR3 totals 16 residues. Germline CDR1 reads DFQATT; CDR2 reads SNEGSKA (reference sequence). Trimming pared 6 bases from V and 1 base from J, leaving 19 bases between. The CDR3 sequence is CSAFNRGSLSYNEQFF. The DNA of the CDR3 is TGCAGTGCGTTCAATAGGGGGAGTTTGTCCTACAATGAGCAGTTCTTC.

This clonotype was seen ten or more times. This rearrangement joins TRBV29-1 to TRBJ2-5; TRBD1 matches at 8 bases. V shed 6 bases, J shed 5 bases, and the junction held 8 bases outside the gene matches. Germline CDR1 SQVTM, CDR2 ANQGSEA. The CDR3 runs to 13 residues. The CDR3 DNA is TGCAGCGTCGAACGGACAGGGAGGGAGACCCAGTACTTC. This encodes CSVERTGRETQYF.

This clonotype was counted ten times or more. The chain combines TRBV20-1 with TRBJ2-3, with D tentatively TRBD2 (7 bases). Germline V gene sequence: CDR1 DFQATT, CDR2 SNEGSKA (reference sequence). Trimming stripped 7 bases from V and 5 bases from J, with 19 bases between. This CDR3 spans 14 amino acids. The CDR3 nucleotides read TGCAGTGTTAGGGGCGGGGGCTATGGAGATACGCAGTATTTT. Its protein product is CSVRGGGYGDTQYF.

This clonotype was detected a few times. The rearrangement links TRBV11-3 to TRBJ2-1; 8 bases are a match to TRBD2. The CDR3 length is 17 residues. With 0 bases clipped from V and 4 bases from J, the junction kept 8 bases outside the gene matches. Germline V gives CDR1 SGHNT, CDR2 YENEEA. The CDR3 protein is CASSLDHTSGTYNEQFF. The CDR3 DNA is TGTGCCAGCAGCTTAGACCACACTAGCGGCACTTACAATGAGCAGTTCTTC.

At least ten counts were recorded for this clonotype. The V and J genes are TRBV5-4 and TRBJ2-5; a weak D match, TRBD1 (6 bases). Trimming removed 0 bases from V and 1 base from J, with 13 bases in between. This CDR3 has 16 residues. Germline CDR1 and CDR2: SGHNT and YYREEE (reference sequence). The CDR3 DNA follows: TGTGCCAGCAGCTTGGCTTTTGGACAGAGCCAAGAGACCCAGTACTTC. This gives the protein CASSLAFGQSQETQYF.

This clonotype was counted a few times. A much more abundant neighbour one base away suggests this may be a read error. Here the CDR3 omits its conserved ending phenylalanine or tryptophan, so a read error is the likely source. V and J are TRBV19 and TRBJ2-6; D call uncertain. Trimming removed 2 bases at V and 4 bases at J, with 12 bases between. Germline V gene sequence: CDR1 LNHDA, CDR2 SQIVND (reference sequence). CDR3 length: 16 residues. The chain's CDR3 is CASSIRGTQGANVLTI. Written as DNA, the CDR3 is TGTGCCAGTAGTATAAGAGGTACGCAGGGGGCCAACGTCCTGACTATC.

Of note for this clonotype: Given a much more abundant clone one base away, this may be a read error. This CDR3 is missing its conserved last phenylalanine or tryptophan, likely due to a read error. The chain links TRBV5-1 to TRBJ2-2; D is undetermined. This CDR3 region has 14 residues. Germline CDR1 and CDR2: SGHRS and YFSETQ. V was clipped by 6 bases and J by 4 bases, with 13 bases between them. DNA of the CDR3: TGCGCCAGCAAAGGCCAGCCGGCCACCGGGGAGCTGTTTCTT. It specifies CASKGQPATGELFL.

This clonotype was found many times. The rearrangement uses TRBV6-5 and TRBJ1-4; D gene ambiguous. CDR3 size: 15 residues. V was trimmed by 0 bases and J by 0 bases, leaving 5 bases between them. CDR1 is MNHEY and CDR2 is SVGAGI in the germline V gene. CDR3: CASSYSGTTNEKLFF. CDR3 nucleotides: TGTGCCAGCAGTTACTCGGGGACAACTAATGAAAAACTGTTTTTT.

This clonotype was seen at least ten times. The chain is built from TRBV5-1 and TRBJ2-5; maybe TRBD2 (6 bases). The CDR3 extends over 15 amino acids. The V gene lost 0 bases and the J gene lost 2 bases, with 11 bases spanning the gap. Per the germline V gene, CDR1 is SGHRS and CDR2 is YFSETQ. CDR3 protein: CASSLGVTRQETQYF. CDR3 bases: TGCGCCAGCAGCTTGGGGGTGACTAGGCAAGAGACCCAGTACTTC.

This clonotype was recorded at least ten times. The CDR3 loop is CASSEGYWDRGNYEQYF. The CDR3 DNA reads as TGTGCCAGCAGTGAAGGTTATTGGGACAGGGGGAACTACGAGCAGTACTTC. The chain links TRBV6-1 to TRBJ2-7, with 11 bases that match TRBD1. After removal of 1 base from V and 3 bases from J, the junction contained 8 bases not matched to a gene. This CDR3 is built from 17 residues. Germline V gene lookup returns CDR1 MNHNS and CDR2 SASEGT.

V and J are TRBV29-1 and TRBJ2-1; no definite D call. Trimming pared 5 bases from V and 6 bases from J, leaving 14 bases between. Germline V gives CDR1 SQVTM, CDR2 ANQGSEA. CDR3 length: 13 amino acids. The CDR3 spells CSVFTQLVNEQFF. The CDR3 bases are TGCAGCGTTTTTACTCAGTTGGTCAATGAGCAGTTCTTC.

Ten or more counts support this clonotype. The chain carries TRBV11-2 and TRBJ2-1; TRBD1 might be the D (6 bases). This CDR3 is 13 amino acids long. CDR1 and CDR2 (germline): SGHAT, FQNNGV. V lost 9 bases, J lost 6 bases, and 15 bases lay in between. CDR3 in DNA: TGTGCCAGTCAACAGGGTCTATCCAATGAGCAGTTCTTC. It is translated as CASQQGLSNEQFF.

This clonotype was seen repeatedly, ten times or more. The rearrangement uses TRBV29-1 and TRBJ2-7; 7 nucleotides line up with TRBD1. Germline values: CDR1 SQVTM, CDR2 ANQGSEA. The CDR3 length is 12 residues. Germline trimming cut 5 bases from V and 2 bases from J; bases unmatched to any gene: 3. DNA for the CDR3: TGCAGCGTTCGACAGGGCGCCTACGAGCAGTACTTC. Translation gives CSVRQGAYEQYF.

This clonotype was observed many times. Given the absence of the conserved phenylalanine or tryptophan at the CDR3 end, a read error is likely. The J gene is TRBJ1-2, the V gene TRBV11-3, with D hard to call. The CDR3 is 13 residues long. V dropped 5 bases and J dropped 4 bases, with 11 bases sitting between them. CDR1 and CDR2 from the germline V gene are SGHNT and YENEEA. The CDR3 coding sequence is TGTGCCAGCAGCCCTGGAACCTCCTATGGCTACACCTCC. It translates to CASSPGTSYGYTS.

This clonotype was detected many times. The V and J genes are TRBV7-2 and TRBJ2-7; tentatively, D is TRBD2 (6 bases). The CDR3 extends over 13 amino acids. Trimming pared 5 bases from V and 7 bases from J, leaving 15 bases between. The V gene's germline CDR1 is SGHTA and CDR2 FQGNSA. In DNA, the CDR3 is TGTGCCAGCAGCCACCCGGGACGGGGGGAGCAGTACTTC. Its protein product is CASSHPGRGEQYF.

In its sample, this clonotype was seen many times. The chain links TRBV20-1 to TRBJ2-7; 10 bases agree with TRBD2. The length of the CDR3 is 16 residues. CDR1 and CDR2 (germline): DFQATT, SNEGSKA (reference sequence). The junction had 11 bases not matched to a gene; V was cut back by 3 bases and J by 3 bases. CDR3 residues: CSARGIPGTSDYEQYF. The CDR3 DNA sequence: TGCAGTGCTAGGGGGATTCCGGGGACTAGCGACTACGAGCAGTACTTC.

Points on this clonotype: This may be a read error: a much more frequent sequence differs by one nucleotide. The conserved closing phenylalanine or tryptophan is absent in this CDR3, likely reflecting a read error. V usage is TRBV24-1 and J usage is TRBJ1-1; tentatively, D is TRBD1 (5 bases). V lost 5 bases, J lost 5 bases, and 11 bases lay in between. The length of the CDR3 is 13 residues. Germline CDR1 and CDR2: KGHDR and SFDVKD. The CDR3 here is CATSVGGKTEAFL. DNA of the CDR3: TGTGCCACCAGTGTTGGGGGTAAGACTGAAGCTTTCTTA.

This clonotype was counted many times. The V and J genes are TRBV7-2 and TRBJ2-7, with TRBD1 matching 10 bases. CDR3 size: 15 residues. Losses at the gene ends were 4 bases for V and 6 bases for J; bases not matched to a gene: 9. Germline V lookup: CDR1 SGHTA, CDR2 FQGNSA. CDR3 loop: CASSSDRDRGVEQYF. As DNA, the CDR3 is TGTGCCAGCAGCTCCGACCGGGACAGGGGAGTCGAGCAGTACTTC.

This clonotype occurred many times. This chain uses TRBV2 with TRBJ2-7; possible D gene TRBD1, 6 bases. The V and J ends lost 3 bases and 6 bases respectively, with 15 bases between them. This CDR3 spans 14 amino acids. Germline V gene data show CDR1 as SNHLY and CDR2 as FYNNEI. The CDR3 bases are TGTGCCAGCAGTGAGGTGGCAGGGGTGAGCGAGCAGTACTTC. Translating it yields CASSEVAGVSEQYF.